There are many counts of the clone carrying this T cell receptor beta chain. Amplification of TCR beta CDR3 regions used RNA transcripts. Following a first-round RT-PCR that used HTBI primers, a second-round multiplex PCR was carried out. TCRdb used MiXCR to reprocess the multiplex PCR reads, holding one entry per CDR3 protein. Seen here are roughly 500,000 distinct CDR3 sequences, roughly 14% observed once, and the top ten hold roughly 10%. The CDR3 extends over 13 amino acids. Germline lookup yields CDR1 SQVTM and CDR2 ANQGSEA. The V end was cut by 5 bases, the J end by 7 bases, with 18 bases between. This record belongs to a study of Graves' ophthalmopathy and Graves' hyperthyroidism. Study details: Peripheral blood (taken before any treatment) was collected at initial diagnosis.

Moderate-to-severe activity, CAS ≥3, NOSPECS ≥4 and a duration under 3 months were seen in donors with ophthalmopathy. Symptoms, serum thyroxine and TRAb, thyroid ultrasound, and orbital computed tomography formed the diagnostic basis. The sequenced material came from blood. The sequence was collected from a young woman with Graves' ophthalmopathy. The chain employs TRBV29-1 and TRBJ2-7, with D possibly TRBD1 on 6 matching bases. The CDR3 nucleotides are TGCAGCGTTTCCCGGGACACGATTATAGAGCAGTACTTC. Residues: CSVSRDTIIEQYF.